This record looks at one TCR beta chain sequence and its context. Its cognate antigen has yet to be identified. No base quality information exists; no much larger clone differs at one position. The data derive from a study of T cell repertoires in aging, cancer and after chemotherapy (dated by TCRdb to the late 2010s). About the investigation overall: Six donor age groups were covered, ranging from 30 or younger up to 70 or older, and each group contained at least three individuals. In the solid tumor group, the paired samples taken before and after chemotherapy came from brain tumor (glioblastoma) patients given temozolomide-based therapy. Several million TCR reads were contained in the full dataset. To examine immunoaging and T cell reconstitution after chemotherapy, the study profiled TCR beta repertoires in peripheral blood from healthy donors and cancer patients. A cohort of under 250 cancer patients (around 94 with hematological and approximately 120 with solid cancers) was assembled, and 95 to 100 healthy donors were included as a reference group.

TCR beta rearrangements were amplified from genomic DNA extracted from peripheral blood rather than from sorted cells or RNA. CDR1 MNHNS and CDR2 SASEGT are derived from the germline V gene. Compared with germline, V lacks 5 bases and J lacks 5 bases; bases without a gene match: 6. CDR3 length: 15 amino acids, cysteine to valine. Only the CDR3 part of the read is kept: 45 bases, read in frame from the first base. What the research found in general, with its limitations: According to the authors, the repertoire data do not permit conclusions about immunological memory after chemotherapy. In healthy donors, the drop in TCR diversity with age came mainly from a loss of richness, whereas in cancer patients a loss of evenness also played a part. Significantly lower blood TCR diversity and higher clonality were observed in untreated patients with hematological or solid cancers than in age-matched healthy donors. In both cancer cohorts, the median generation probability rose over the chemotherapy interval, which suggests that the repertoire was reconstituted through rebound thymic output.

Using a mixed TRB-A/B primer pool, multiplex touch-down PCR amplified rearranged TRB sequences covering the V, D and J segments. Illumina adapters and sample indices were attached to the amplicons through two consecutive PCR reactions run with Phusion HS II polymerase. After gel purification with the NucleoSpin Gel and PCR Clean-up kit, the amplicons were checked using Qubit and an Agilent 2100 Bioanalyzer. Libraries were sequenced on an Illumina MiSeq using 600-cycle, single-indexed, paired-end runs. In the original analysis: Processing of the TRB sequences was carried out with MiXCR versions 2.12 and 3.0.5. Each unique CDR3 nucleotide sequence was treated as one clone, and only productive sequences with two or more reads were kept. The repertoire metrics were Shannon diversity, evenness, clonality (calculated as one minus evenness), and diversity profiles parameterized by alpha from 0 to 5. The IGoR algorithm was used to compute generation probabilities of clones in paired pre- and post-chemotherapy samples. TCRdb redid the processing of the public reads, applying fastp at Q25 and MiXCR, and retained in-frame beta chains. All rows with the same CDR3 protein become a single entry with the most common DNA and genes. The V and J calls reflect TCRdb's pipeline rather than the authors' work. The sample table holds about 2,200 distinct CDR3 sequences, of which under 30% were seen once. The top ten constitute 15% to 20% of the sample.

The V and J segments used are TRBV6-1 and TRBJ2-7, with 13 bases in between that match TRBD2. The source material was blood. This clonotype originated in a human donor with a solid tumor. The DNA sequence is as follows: TGTGCCAGCAGTTACGGACTAGCGGGAGTAAACGAGCAGTACGTC. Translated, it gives CASSYGLAGVNEQYV.